The 14 T cell receptor beta chains below all came from one sample that was sequenced in a study of high-grade serous ovarian cancer treatment subgroups. Tumor samples were obtained before definitive surgery or chemotherapy. Using immunoSEQ multiplex PCR, the repertoire was profiled, and TCRdb retains in-frame clones only, with some absent. The data contain 5,000 or so clones, more than 65% of them singletons. The sample taken for sequencing was tumor tissue. These receptors were taken from a human donor with high-grade serous ovarian cancer.

The chain uses TRBV5-4 and TRBJ1-1, with 10 bases lining up with TRBD1. The CDR3 runs to 16 residues. J lost 6 bases, V lost 2 bases, and 10 bases had no gene match. Germline V gene sequence: CDR1 SGHNT, CDR2 YYREEE (reference sequence). The DNA for the CDR3 is TGTGCCAGCAGCTTTCAGACAGGGGGCCTTCGGGCTGAAGCTTTCTTT. Amino acid sequence: CASSFQTGGLRAEAFF.

V usage is TRBV7-6 and J usage is TRBJ1-1; D may be TRBD1 (5 bases). V lost 0 bases, J lost 5 bases, and 22 bases lay in between. There are 18 residues in the CDR3. Germline CDR1 is SGHVS and CDR2 is FNYEAQ. CDR3 sequence reads: CASSLASGGTEIRTEAFF. Here the CDR3 DNA reads TGTGCCAGCAGCTTAGCGAGCGGGGGGACTGAGATAAGGACTGAAGCTTTCTTT.

V gene TRBV7-9 combines with J gene TRBJ2-1; 7 bases are shared with TRBD2. V trimming: 5 bases; J trimming: 7 bases; junction bases outside the gene matches: 11. This CDR3 contains 15 residues. Germline V gives CDR1 SEHNR, CDR2 FQNEAQ (reference sequence). The CDR3 protein is CASSPGGGLKNEQFF. The DNA for the CDR3 is TGTGCCAGCAGCCCGGGCGGGGGACTAAAGAATGAGCAGTTCTTC.

The chain couples TRBV19 to TRBJ1-2, with a possible D match to TRBD1 (5 bases). This CDR3 has 15 residues. Trimming took off 9 bases at V and 3 bases at J, with 20 bases between the two ends. CDR1 is LNHDA, CDR2 SQIVND, per germline (reference sequence). DNA for the CDR3: TGTGCCAGCCGAGGAGGGGCGGACCGTCACTATGGCTACACCTTC. Translated, it gives CASRGGADRHYGYTF.

The chain recombines TRBV10-3 with TRBJ1-6; 7 positions agree with TRBD1. Germline CDR1 ENHRY, CDR2 SYGVKD. The CDR3 is 13 residues long. The V segment lost 7 bases and the J segment 9 bases; nucleotides outside the gene matches: 6. CDR3 sequence reads: CAITDRDSSPLHF. The CDR3, as DNA: TGTGCCATCACCGACAGGGACAGTTCACCCCTCCACTTT.

V is TRBV18 and J is TRBJ1-5; 10 bases match TRBD1. V was clipped by 1 base and J by 1 base; unmatched bases: 7. This CDR3 spans 18 amino acids. Germline assignment: CDR1 KGHSH and CDR2 LQKENI. CDR3 nucleotide sequence: TGTGCCAGCTCACCACTTAAAGCGGGACAGGGGAGCAATCAGCCCCAGCATTTT. Amino acid sequence: CASSPLKAGQGSNQPQHF.

CDR3 residues: CASSRGQPDTTEAFF. As DNA, the CDR3 is TGTGCCAGCTCCCGAGGACAGCCGGACACCACTGAAGCTTTCTTT. The rearrangement joins TRBV18 to TRBJ1-1; TRBD1 is a possible D gene (6 bases). CDR1 and CDR2 from the germline V gene are KGHSH and LQKENI. The CDR3 has 15 amino acids. The V end lost 6 bases, the J end lost 4 bases, and 18 bases lay between the germline ends. Supplemented by reference TRBV18 and TRBJ1-1, the full variable domain reads NAGVMQNPRHLVRRRGQEARLRCSPMKGHSHVYWYRQLPEEGLKFMVYLQKENIIDESGMPKERFSAEFPKEGPSILRIQQVVRGDSAAYFCASSRGQPDTTEAFFGQGTRLTVV.

V and J are TRBV7-8 and TRBJ2-1, with D possibly TRBD2 on 6 matching bases. V lost 1 base and J 8 bases, leaving 18 bases between the germline ends. Germline V gene sequence: CDR1 SGHVS, CDR2 FQNEAQ. The CDR3 spans 16 residues. In DNA form, the CDR3 reads TGTGCCAGCAGCTTAGGGAGGGATCGGACGCTCGATGAGCAGTTCTTC. This encodes CASSLGRDRTLDEQFF.

The chain employs TRBV6-5 and TRBJ1-2; D gene uncertain. Trimming took 3 bases from V and 6 from J, leaving 14 bases between them. The CDR3 spans 14 residues. The germline V gene has CDR1 MNHEY and CDR2 SVGAGI. CDR3 residues: CASSYSRQVDGYTF. In DNA form, the CDR3 reads TGTGCCAGCAGTTATAGTAGGCAGGTCGATGGCTACACCTTC.

The gene calls are TRBV5-1 and TRBJ1-3; 7 bases align to TRBD1. Trimming took 1 base from V and 2 from J; bases not matched to a gene: 30. Germline CDR1 reads SGHRS; CDR2 reads YFSETQ. This CDR3 is 24 amino acids long. The CDR3 region has the DNA TGCGCCAGCAGCTTGTTTCTACCGACCTTACCTGGACAGGTTAGGCCCTCAACTGGAAACACCATATATTTT. Amino acids: CASSLFLPTLPGQVRPSTGNTIYF.

This chain links TRBV4-3 with TRBJ1-1; 9 bases line up with TRBD1. The V and J ends lost 1 base and 5 bases, in that order; junction bases with no gene match: 8. CDR1 and CDR2 from the germline V gene are LGHNA and YSLEER. CDR3 size: 16 residues. The CDR3 reads CASSQVPGQGGTEAFF. CDR3 nucleotide sequence: TGCGCCAGCAGCCAAGTCCCGGGACAGGGCGGGACTGAAGCTTTCTTT.

The gene calls are TRBV6-1 and TRBJ1-1; 7 bases are shared with TRBD1. Per the germline V gene, CDR1 is MNHNS and CDR2 is SASEGT. V lost 6 bases to trimming and J lost 7 bases; unmatched junction nucleotides: 11. The CDR3 has 14 residues. CDR3 sequence (DNA): TGTGCCAGCAGAACCTTAGACAGGGACCATGAAGCTTTCTTT. Its translation is CASRTLDRDHEAFF.

This clone was seen a few times. The chain couples TRBV2 to TRBJ2-2; D remains ambiguous. CDR3 size: 14 residues. The V gene's germline CDR1 is SNHLY and CDR2 FYNNEI. Trimming took 2 bases from V and 2 from J, leaving 6 bases between them. In DNA, the CDR3 is TGTGCCAGCAGTGAAACTTTAAACACCGGGGAGCTGTTTTTT. Translation: CASSETLNTGELFF.

This sequence joins TRBV5-4 and TRBJ1-1; D is possibly TRBD1 (5 bases). The CDR3 is 13 amino acids. Germline assignment: CDR1 SGHNT and CDR2 YYREEE (reference sequence). With 2 bases removed from V and 1 base from J, the gap between germline ends came to 6 bases. This CDR3 reads CASSLQENTEAFF. The CDR3 nucleotides read TGTGCCAGCAGCTTACAGGAGAACACTGAAGCTTTCTTT.